This TCR beta chain was captured by sequencing in a study of T cell responses to AZD1222 COVID-19 vaccine (dated by TCRdb to 2020 to 2022). Some background on the complete study: A total of just over 230 trial participants underwent TCR sequencing, of whom 200 to 220 had received two doses of AZD1222 and around 26 had received two doses of the MenACWY control vaccine. Trial participants were enrolled into age subgroups of 18-55, 56-69 and 70-plus years, which contained roughly 140, 27 and 60 TCR-sequenced participants, respectively. Results and caveats for the whole study, not just this receptor: After two AZD1222 doses, both the breadth and the depth of spike-specific TCRs were significantly higher than at day 0 and than in MenACWY recipients. Because no day 14 peak-response samples were available, repertoires were characterized only after the peak T cell response. Conclusions about previously exposed vaccinees are limited because only a handful of AZD1222 recipients were SARS-CoV-2 seropositive at baseline. Most participants were white British and females outnumbered males, and the authors suggested that clonal diversity may have been underestimated. Reportedly, almost half of the unique spike-specific TCRs recognized epitopes lying outside the regions that are mutated in the B.1.351 and B.1.1.7 variants. Vaccine-associated CD4 TCRs spanned the whole spike protein, with dominant responses in regions 160-218 and 743-854. In the small 56-69-year group, the increase in depth fell short of significance, most likely because of low power.

A note on this clone: The antigen it recognizes is unknown. The record has no base qualities; no much larger clone is one base away.

The sample's time point label, decoded: about 28 days (+/-7) after the second vaccine dose. AZD1222 recipients with second doses at about 4 weeks or about 12 weeks were pooled, because spike-specific TCR depth and breadth did not differ between schedules. Vaccinee samples came from UK trials COV001 and COV002, including a single-blind randomized controlled phase 2/3 trial of AZD1222 (ChAdOx1 nCoV-19) in healthy adults. For TCRbeta chain sequencing, PBMC samples from trial participants were taken at day 0 and at day 28 after the second dose. Via the germline V gene, CDR1 is SGHVS and CDR2 FQNEAQ. The CDR3 goes from the cysteine to the phenylalanine over 15 residues. This entry keeps only the CDR3 DNA: 45 bases, framed from base 1. The germline V end is reduced by 0 bases and the J end by 10 bases; junction bases left unmatched: 8. The CDR3 regions of human TCRbeta chains were analyzed by immunosequencing. Per the source publication's procedure: TCRs in the repertoires were matched against a reference library of SARS-CoV-2-specific TCRs that had been generated with the MIRA antigen-specificity platform. Breadth was defined as the fraction of unique TCRs that were SARS-CoV-2-associated. Depth was defined as the fraction of total T cells that were SARS-CoV-2-associated. Using the MIRA data, every spike-specific TCR was mapped to the spike region that the TCR reacted to and assigned to either a CD4 or a CD8 class. Log10-transformed breadth and depth values were compared by one-way ANOVA with Sidak's multiple comparisons tests. Held by TCRdb, this immuneACCESS table contains in-frame sequences only and omits some clones. Under half of the omission traces to an unresolved V gene where checked; the cause of the rest is unknown. V and J calls and clone size follow that table, whereas D and trimming were derived from the DNA. The table for this sample lists nearly 110,000 clones; around 90% of them were counted only once. The ten largest clonotypes hold approximately 4.8% of the sample.

The specimen comprised peripheral blood, sampled 28 days after the second AZD1222 dose. The sequence was obtained from an adult who received the AZD1222 COVID-19 vaccine. Recombination joined TRBV7-8 with TRBJ1-2; TRBD1 aligns with 10 central bases. The CDR3 sequence is CASSLARTGTGDYTF. The nucleotide sequence reads as follows: TGTGCCAGCAGCTTAGCAAGAACAGGGACAGGGGACTACACCTTC.